This T cell receptor beta chain emerged from a study of cytomegalovirus exposure and HLA in healthy donors. General study findings and limits: One later analysis reportedly identified an Asian-associated ancestry cluster that showed fewer N-insertions than the roughly 720-donor mean. Cytomegalovirus-associated TCR beta chains were listed, numbering approximately 150.

This clone was seen more than once but under ten times. The antigen is not known. 60 Vbeta and 13 Jbeta primers were used in PCR. The data were produced by immunoSEQ multiplex PCR, yet TCRdb's version contains in-frame clones alone and is incomplete. This sample has 150,000 to 200,000 clones; 70% to 80% occur once, and the top ten carry less than 2.5%. The source of this sequence is a woman in her 50s in good health and CMV-seronegative. Source material: PBMCs.

CDR3 sequence reads: CASSAGTVLGETQYF. Written as DNA, the CDR3 is TGTGCCAGCAGCGCCGGGACAGTGCTAGGGGAGACCCAGTACTTC. This sequence joins TRBV7-6 and TRBJ2-5, with 7 nucleotides matching TRBD1. The V and J ends lost 5 bases and 5 bases, in that order; junction bases with no gene match: 11. The CDR3 contains 15 residues. Germline lookup yields CDR1 SGHVS and CDR2 FNYEAQ.